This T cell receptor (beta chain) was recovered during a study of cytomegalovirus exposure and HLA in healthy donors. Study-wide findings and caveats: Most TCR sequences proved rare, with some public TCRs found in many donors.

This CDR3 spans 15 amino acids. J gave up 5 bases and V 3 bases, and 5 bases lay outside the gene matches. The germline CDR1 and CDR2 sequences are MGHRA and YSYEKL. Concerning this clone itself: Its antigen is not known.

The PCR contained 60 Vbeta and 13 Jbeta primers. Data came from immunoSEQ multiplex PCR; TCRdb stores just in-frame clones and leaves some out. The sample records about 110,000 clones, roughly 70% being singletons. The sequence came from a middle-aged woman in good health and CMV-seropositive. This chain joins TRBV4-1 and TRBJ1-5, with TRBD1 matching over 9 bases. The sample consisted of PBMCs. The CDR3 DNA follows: TGCGCCAGCAGCCATTCGACAGGGGGATATCAGCCCCAGCATTTT. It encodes CASSHSTGGYQPQHF.